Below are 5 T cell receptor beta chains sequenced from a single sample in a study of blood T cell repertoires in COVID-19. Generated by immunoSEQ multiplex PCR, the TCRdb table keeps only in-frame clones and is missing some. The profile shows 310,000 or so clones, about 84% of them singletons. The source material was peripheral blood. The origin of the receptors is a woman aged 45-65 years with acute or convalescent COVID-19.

The CDR3 DNA sequence: TGTGCCAGCAGCCCCTTACCGGGACAGGGAGGGACAGATACGCAGTATTTT. It yields the protein CASSPLPGQGGTDTQYF. The chain has TRBV5-8 and TRBJ2-3; 9 bases line up with TRBD1. The CDR3 has 17 amino acids. Per germline, CDR1 SGHTS and CDR2 YDEGEE. V lost 4 bases and J lost 3; bases outside the gene matches: 12.

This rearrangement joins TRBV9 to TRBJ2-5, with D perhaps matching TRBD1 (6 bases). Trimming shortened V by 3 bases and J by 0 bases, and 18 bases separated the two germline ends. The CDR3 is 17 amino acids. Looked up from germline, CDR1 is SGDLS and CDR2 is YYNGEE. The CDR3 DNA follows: TGTGCCAGCAGCGCACACCCCGGGACATCGTACCAAGAGACCCAGTACTTC. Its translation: CASSAHPGTSYQETQYF.

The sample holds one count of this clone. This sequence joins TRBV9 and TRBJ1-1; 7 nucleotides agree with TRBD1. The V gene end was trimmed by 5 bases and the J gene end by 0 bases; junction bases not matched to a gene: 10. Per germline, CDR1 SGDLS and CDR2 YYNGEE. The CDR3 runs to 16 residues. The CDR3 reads CASRAGEGAMNTEAFF. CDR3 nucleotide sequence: TGTGCCAGCAGGGCCGGAGAGGGGGCAATGAACACTGAAGCTTTCTTT.

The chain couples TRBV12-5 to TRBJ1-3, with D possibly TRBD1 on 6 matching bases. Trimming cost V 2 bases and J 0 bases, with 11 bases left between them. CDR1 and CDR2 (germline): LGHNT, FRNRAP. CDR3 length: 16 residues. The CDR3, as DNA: TGTGCTAGTGGTTTGATACGCAGGGGCTCTGGAAACACCATATATTTT. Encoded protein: CASGLIRRGSGNTIYF.

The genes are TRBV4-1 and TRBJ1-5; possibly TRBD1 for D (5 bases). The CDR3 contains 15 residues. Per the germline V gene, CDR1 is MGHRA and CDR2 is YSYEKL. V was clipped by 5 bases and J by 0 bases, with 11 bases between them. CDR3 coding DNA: TGCGCCAGCAGCGCCCAGGGTTATAGCAATCAGCCCCAGCATTTT. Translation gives CASSAQGYSNQPQHF.